This T cell receptor (beta chain) was recovered during a study of blood T cell repertoires in COVID-19. Overall study context: Sources were T cells, B-cell-depleted T cells, or PBMCs; the material itself was cDNA or gDNA.

TCRdb's copy holds only in-frame clones and misses some; the assay was immunoSEQ multiplex PCR. Of more than 60,000 clones in the sample, 85% to 90% are singletons; the top ten hold around 10%. In terms of age and location, participants ranged from roughly 18 to 90 years and lived in fewer than 30 US areas. The TCR was taken from a woman between 40 and 50 years old who had recovered from COVID-19. The specimen sequenced was PBMCs or T cells enriched from blood (not recorded which).

Here the CDR3 reads CASSARTTSGGVTDTQYF. CDR3 DNA: TGTGCCAGCAGCGCACGTACCACTAGCGGGGGGGTCACAGATACGCAGTATTTT. V usage is TRBV9 and J usage is TRBJ2-3; 13 bases are shared with TRBD2. The CDR3 is 18 residues long. V dropped 3 bases and J dropped 2; count of bases not matched to a gene: 9. The germline gives CDR1 SGDLS, CDR2 YYNGEE.